This is a list of T cell receptor beta chains from one sample in a study of identical twins. Each CDR3 protein is one row after TCRdb ran MiXCR on the 5' RACE reads. The repertoire holds 300,000 to 350,000 distinct CDR3 sequences, with 9% to 15% as singletons. These data also formed part of another study, on yellow fever vaccine responses in identical twins.

The specimen was CD8+ T cells sorted from blood. The receptors shown here come from a woman aged 18-35 years in good health. Each CDR3 is given with its conserved first and last residue. A D gene is named only where the DNA matches it firmly. Clone size is given for some rows only: seen once, a few or many times, or a class if the clone is expanded.

J gene	clone size	D gene	V gene	CDR3 protein	CDR3 DNA
TRBJ2-1	few	-	TRBV4-2	CASSPHGGSYNEQFF	TGTGCCAGCAGCCCACATGGGGGCTCCTACAATGAGCAGTTCTTC
TRBJ2-1	-	-	TRBV7-9	CASSLVVSGYNEQFF	TGTGCCAGCAGCTTAGTTGTGAGTGGGTACAATGAGCAGTTCTTC
TRBJ1-4	-	-	TRBV5-6	CASSSPIATNEKLFF	TGTGCCAGCAGCTCCCCTATCGCAACTAATGAAAAACTGTTTTTT
TRBJ2-5	few	-	TRBV2	CASTRLKEETQYF	TGTGCCAGCACCAGACTGAAAGAGGAGACCCAGTACTTC
TRBJ2-2	-	-	TRBV4-1	CASSQEDWNTGELFF	TGCGCCAGCAGCCAAGAAGACTGGAACACCGGGGAGCTGTTTTTT
TRBJ2-7	few	-	TRBV9	CASSVDGTTYEQYF	TGTGCCAGCAGCGTAGATGGGACAACCTACGAGCAGTACTTC
TRBJ2-1	-	-	TRBV6-4	CASSRGDSGHNEQFF	TGTGCCAGCAGCCGAGGGGACAGCGGGCACAATGAGCAGTTCTTC
TRBJ1-2	-	-	TRBV9	CASSSGRVGYTF	TGTGCCAGCAGCTCAGGCCGGGTTGGCTACACCTTC
TRBJ2-1	few	TRBD2	TRBV15	CATSRDSGGVNEQFF	TGTGCCACCAGCAGAGATAGCGGGGGAGTGAATGAGCAGTTCTTC
TRBJ2-7	few	TRBD2	TRBV15	CATSPSGSSYEQYF	TGTGCCACCAGTCCCAGCGGGAGCTCCTACGAGCAGTACTTC
TRBJ2-1	few	-	TRBV5-1	CASSPDSSAYNEQFF	TGCGCCAGCAGCCCGGACAGTTCTGCCTACAATGAGCAGTTCTTC
TRBJ2-7	-	-	TRBV15	CATSKFDSPIAYEQYF	TGTGCCACCAGCAAATTCGACTCACCGATAGCCTACGAGCAGTACTTC
TRBJ2-3	-	-	TRBV12-3/TRBV12-4	CASTLGSGTDTQYF	TGTGCCAGCACCCTTGGATCAGGCACAGATACGCAGTATTTT
TRBJ2-5	many	-	TRBV15	CATSRVRGETQYF	TGTGCCACCAGCAGAGTGAGGGGCGAGACCCAGTACTTC
TRBJ2-3	few	-	TRBV12-5	CASGFFTDTQYF	TGTGCTAGTGGTTTTTTTACAGATACGCAGTATTTT
TRBJ2-3	many	-	TRBV15	CATSRDRGQQGTDTQYF	TGTGCCACCAGCAGAGATCGTGGACAGCAGGGCACAGATACGCAGTATTTT
TRBJ1-4	-	-	TRBV29-1	CSTRGGVSEKLFF	TGCAGCACGAGAGGAGGGGTCTCGGAAAAACTGTTTTTT
TRBJ2-7	few	-	TRBV2	CASEGVREQYF	TGTGCCAGCGAGGGTGTTAGAGAGCAGTACTTC
TRBJ2-2	many	TRBD2	TRBV12-3/TRBV12-4	CASGFAGGSGELFF	TGTGCCAGCGGGTTTGCGGGAGGTTCCGGGGAGCTGTTTTTT
TRBJ2-5	few	-	TRBV20-1	CSARGPETQYF	TGCAGTGCTAGGGGCCCAGAGACCCAGTACTTC
TRBJ2-1	few	-	TRBV5-1	CASSSTNGDEQFF	TGCGCCAGCAGCTCGACTAATGGGGATGAGCAGTTCTTC
TRBJ2-7	few	TRBD2	TRBV28	CASSNSGLAGSSYEQYF	TGTGCCAGCAGTAATTCGGGACTAGCGGGTTCATCCTACGAGCAGTACTTC
TRBJ2-1	few	TRBD1	TRBV5-1	CASSRTGVFYSWRERTYNEQFF	TGCGCCAGCAGCAGGACAGGGGTCTTTTACTCTTGGCGGGAGCGGACCTACAATGAGCAGTTCTTC
TRBJ2-2	-	TRBD1	TRBV5-5	CASSFGQVNTGELFF	TGTGCCAGCAGCTTCGGACAGGTTAACACCGGGGAGCTGTTTTTT
TRBJ2-5	few	TRBD2	TRBV12-3/TRBV12-4	CASSFSGELRETQYF	TGTGCCAGCAGTTTTAGCGGGGAGCTAAGAGAGACCCAGTACTTC
TRBJ2-7	-	-	TRBV20-1	CSARGAGDYEQYF	TGCAGTGCTAGAGGGGCAGGGGACTACGAGCAGTACTTC
TRBJ2-7	few	-	TRBV14	CASSPGVLPYEQYF	TGTGCCAGCAGCCCGGGGGTTCTACCCTACGAGCAGTACTTC
TRBJ1-5	-	-	TRBV5-8	CASSFGQPSLPQHF	TGTGCCAGCAGCTTTGGACAGCCTAGCTTGCCCCAGCATTTT
TRBJ1-4	-	-	TRBV27	CASSLTIGDPNEKLFF	TGTGCCAGCAGTTTAACTATCGGGGATCCTAATGAAAAACTGTTTTTT
TRBJ1-3	few	-	TRBV10-3	CAISEGGTGNTIYF	TGTGCCATCAGTGAAGGGGGTACTGGAAACACCATATATTTT
TRBJ2-3	few	TRBD1	TRBV11-2	CASTEQGVQYF	TGTGCCAGCACCGAGCAGGGGGTGCAGTATTTT
TRBJ2-3	-	-	TRBV5-6	CASSTNEKAGVGRTDTQYF	TGTGCCAGCAGCACCAACGAGAAGGCCGGGGTGGGCCGCACAGATACGCAGTATTTT
TRBJ2-5	-	TRBD1	TRBV7-9	CAISTGTVTETQYF	TGTGCCATCAGTACCGGGACAGTAACAGAGACCCAGTACTTC
TRBJ2-5	few	TRBD2	TRBV7-6	CASSLAFSREEETQYF	TGTGCCAGCAGCTTAGCGTTCTCGCGGGAGGAGGAGACCCAGTACTTC